Detailed here is one TCR beta chain. Its matching antigen is unknown. Clones were sequenced by immunoSEQ multiplex PCR, and TCRdb holds only the in-frame ones, with some missing. The table records 150,000 to 200,000 clones, roughly nine tenths of them present only once. The data were taken from a study of T cell responses to AZD1222 COVID-19 vaccine. J was trimmed by 7 bases and V by 7 bases; bases with no gene match: 11. Germline lookup yields CDR1 SGHTA and CDR2 FQGNSA. This CDR3 contains 14 residues. Pooling was applied to second doses at about 4 or about 12 weeks. Study-wide results and limits: Without day 14 samples, only post-peak T cell repertoires were studied. Reportedly, close to half of spike-specific TCRs are directed against unmutated variant regions.

The sequenced sample was peripheral blood, obtained 28 days after the second AZD1222 dose. This chain links TRBV7-2 with TRBJ1-2; 8 bases line up with TRBD1. The sequence came from an adult who received the AZD1222 COVID-19 vaccine. CDR3 residues: CASNAGTGRSGYTF. The DNA for the CDR3 is TGTGCCAGCAACGCCGGGACAGGTCGTTCTGGCTACACCTTC.